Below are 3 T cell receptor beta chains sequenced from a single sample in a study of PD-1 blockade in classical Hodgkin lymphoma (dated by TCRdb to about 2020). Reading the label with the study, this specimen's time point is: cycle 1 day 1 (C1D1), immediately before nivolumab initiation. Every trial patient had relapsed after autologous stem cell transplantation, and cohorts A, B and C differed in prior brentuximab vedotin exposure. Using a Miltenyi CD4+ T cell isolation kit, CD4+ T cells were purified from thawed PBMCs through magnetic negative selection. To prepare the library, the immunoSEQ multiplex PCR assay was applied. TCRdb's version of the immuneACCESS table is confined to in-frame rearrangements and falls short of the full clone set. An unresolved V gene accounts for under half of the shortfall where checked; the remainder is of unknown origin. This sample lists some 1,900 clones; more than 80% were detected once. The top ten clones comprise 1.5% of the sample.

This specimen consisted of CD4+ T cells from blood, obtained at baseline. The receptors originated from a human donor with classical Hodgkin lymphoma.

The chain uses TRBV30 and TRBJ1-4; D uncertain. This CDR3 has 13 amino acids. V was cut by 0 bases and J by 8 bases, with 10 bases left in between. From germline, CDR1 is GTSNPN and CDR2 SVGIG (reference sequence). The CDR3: CAWSVGQMEKLFF. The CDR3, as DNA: TGTGCCTGGAGTGTAGGGCAAATGGAAAAACTGTTTTTT.

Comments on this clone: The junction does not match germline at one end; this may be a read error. CDR3 DNA: TGCGCCAGTTCTCCCCCCGGGACTAGCGGGAGGGCGATGGTCTTC. Its translation is CASSPPGTSGRAMVF. The chain uses TRBV10-2 and TRBJ2-1, with 16 bases lining up with TRBD2. This CDR3 is 15 amino acids long. CDR1 WSHSY and CDR2 SAAADI come from the germline V gene.

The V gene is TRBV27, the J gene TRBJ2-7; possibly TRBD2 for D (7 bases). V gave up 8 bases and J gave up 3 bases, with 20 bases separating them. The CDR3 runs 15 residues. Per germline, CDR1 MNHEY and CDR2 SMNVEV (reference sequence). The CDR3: CASRFLAGAYYEQYF. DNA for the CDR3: TGTGCCAGCCGGTTCCTTGCGGGGGCCTACTACGAGCAGTACTTC.